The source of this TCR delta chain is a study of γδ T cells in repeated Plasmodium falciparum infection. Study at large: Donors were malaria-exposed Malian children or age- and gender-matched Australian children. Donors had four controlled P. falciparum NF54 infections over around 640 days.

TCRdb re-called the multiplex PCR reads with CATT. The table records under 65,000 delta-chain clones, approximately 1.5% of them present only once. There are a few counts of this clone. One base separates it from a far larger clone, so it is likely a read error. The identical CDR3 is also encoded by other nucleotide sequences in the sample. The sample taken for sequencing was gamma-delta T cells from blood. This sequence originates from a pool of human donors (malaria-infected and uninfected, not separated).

The CDR3 sequence: CALGELRYKLIF. The CDR3 bases are TGTGCCCTTGGGGAATTGCGGTATAAACTCATCTTT. The V gene is TRDV1, the J gene TRDJ1; TRDD3 might be the D (5 bases). Germline V gene lookup returns CDR1 TSWWSYY and CDR2 QGS. The CDR3 loop spans 12 amino acids.